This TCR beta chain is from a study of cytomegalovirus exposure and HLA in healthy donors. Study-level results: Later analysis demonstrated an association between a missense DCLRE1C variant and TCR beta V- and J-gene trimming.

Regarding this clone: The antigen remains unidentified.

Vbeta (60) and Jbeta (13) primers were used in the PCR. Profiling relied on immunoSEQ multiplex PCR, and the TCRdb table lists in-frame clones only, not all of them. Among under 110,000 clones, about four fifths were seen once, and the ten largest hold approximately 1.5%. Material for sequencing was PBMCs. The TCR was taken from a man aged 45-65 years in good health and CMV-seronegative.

The CDR3 sequence is CASSSDRERGYTF. CDR3 nucleotide sequence: TGTGCCAGCAGTTCGGACAGGGAGCGCGGCTACACCTTC. The rearrangement uses TRBV6-5 and TRBJ1-2, with 8 bases matching TRBD1. Germline CDR1 reads MNHEY; CDR2 reads SVGAGI. The CDR3 totals 13 residues. The V and J ends lost 4 bases and 8 bases, in that order; junction bases with no gene match: 6.